Listed here is a single T cell receptor (beta chain). This entry belongs to a study of blood T cell repertoires in COVID-19. Study details: The samples span acute and convalescent COVID-19 from the United States, Italy and Spain.

V shed 5 bases, J shed 6 bases, and the junction held 19 bases outside the gene matches. The CDR3 is 17 amino acids. Per the germline V gene, CDR1 is SGHRS and CDR2 is YFSETQ. Original methodology: Reference gene primers were amplified, and this amplification served to estimate nucleated cell counts. TCRdb's table, derived via immunoSEQ multiplex PCR, lists solely in-frame clones and lacks some. V and J calls plus clone size are reproduced from that table; the DNA served to infer D and trimming. The table records roughly 78,000 clones, around nine tenths of them present only once. This chain joins TRBV5-1 and TRBJ2-7; 8 positions agree with TRBD2. This TCR derives from a woman in her sixties with acute or convalescent COVID-19. Source material: peripheral blood. In DNA, the CDR3 is TGCGCCAGCAGGCGGGAGGCCTTCGGGGCAGCGGCTCGCGAGCAGTACTTC. As protein: CASRREAFGAAAREQYF.